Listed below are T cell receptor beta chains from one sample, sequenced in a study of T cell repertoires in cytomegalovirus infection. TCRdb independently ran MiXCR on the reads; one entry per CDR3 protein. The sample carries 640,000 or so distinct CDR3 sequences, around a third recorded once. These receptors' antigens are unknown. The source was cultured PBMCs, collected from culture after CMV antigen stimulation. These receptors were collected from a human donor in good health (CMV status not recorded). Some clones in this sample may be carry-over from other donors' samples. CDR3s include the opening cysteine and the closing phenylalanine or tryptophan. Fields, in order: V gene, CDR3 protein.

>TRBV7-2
CASSFHGREQYF
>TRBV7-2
CASSLVSLAGPYEQYF
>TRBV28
CASSLSVSGYEQYF
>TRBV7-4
CASNPPGSYEQYF
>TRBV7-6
CASSATGGVRETQYF
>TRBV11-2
CASSLASGDRGGEQYF
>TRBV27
CASSLRGSVTYEQYF
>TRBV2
CASRPNSHEQYF
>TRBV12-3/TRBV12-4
CASSSQRLAAGTDTQYF
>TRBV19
CASSKKVGGNTEAFF
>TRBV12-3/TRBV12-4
CASRPDGPATQYF
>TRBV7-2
CACSLTSGEQETQYF
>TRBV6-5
CASSYSPAGDQETQYF
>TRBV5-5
CASSLVGHDTEAFF
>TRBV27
CASSFRWGGKSEKLFF
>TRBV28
CASSPGQPPGHGYTF
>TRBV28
CASSSRGGAGGYLGTDTQYF
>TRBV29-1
CSVDSTSTDTQYF
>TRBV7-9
CASSFRSRSGYTF
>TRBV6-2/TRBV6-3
CASNQRGYNEQFF
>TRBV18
CASSKSGKETQYF
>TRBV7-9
CASSLAIRDTEAFF
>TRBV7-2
CASSLYTGYRDTIYF
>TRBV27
CASSITQGGGRETQYF
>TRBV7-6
CASSPGGHGGEQYF
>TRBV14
CASSQGGPDGYTF
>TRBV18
CASSAGQGADTEAFF
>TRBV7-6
CASSGTKETQYF
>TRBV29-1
CSVEPVNTEAFF
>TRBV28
CASSKGTLLVWTQYF
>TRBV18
CASSPRRARTDTQYF
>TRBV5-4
CASSGDWGGKDQETQYF
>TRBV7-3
CASSYDWKETQYF
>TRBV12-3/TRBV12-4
CASRRGQLEKLFF